Presented here are 13 T cell receptor beta chains from one specimen sequenced in a study of blood T cell repertoires in COVID-19. Using immunoSEQ multiplex PCR, the repertoire was profiled, and TCRdb retains in-frame clones only, with some absent. The data show about 270,000 clones, around four fifths seen once. Sequences were obtained from peripheral blood. Receptors originate from a woman aged 50 to 60 with active or convalescent COVID-19.

This clone occurred once. The V gene is TRBV27, the J gene TRBJ2-5; D is perhaps TRBD2 (6 bases). The V gene lost 5 bases and the J gene lost 6 bases, with 22 bases spanning the gap. This CDR3 has 16 amino acids. From germline, CDR1 is MNHEY and CDR2 SMNVEV (reference sequence). CDR3 region: CASSPQLAPQLKTQYF. The DNA of the CDR3 is TGTGCCAGCAGTCCGCAACTAGCCCCCCAGTTAAAGACCCAGTACTTC.

This chain uses TRBV18 with TRBJ1-1; TRBD1 matches 8 bases. V lost 2 bases, J lost 6 bases, and 2 bases stayed unmatched. Germline V lookup: CDR1 KGHSH, CDR2 LQKENI. CDR3 size: 13 residues. The chain's CDR3 is CASSPGQGAEAFF. CDR3 nucleotides: TGTGCCAGCTCACCAGGACAGGGTGCTGAAGCTTTCTTT.

CDR3 DNA: TGTGCCAGTAGGGACAGGGGTTGGGTGAACACTGAAGCTTTCTTT. Translation gives CASRDRGWVNTEAFF. The chain has TRBV19 and TRBJ1-1, with 9 bases aligning to TRBD1. This CDR3 region has 15 residues. CDR1 and CDR2 from the germline V gene are LNHDA and SQIVND (reference sequence). V lost 6 bases, J lost 0 bases, and 5 bases stayed unmatched.

The chain uses TRBV7-2 and TRBJ1-4, with D possibly being TRBD1 (6 bases). The V end lost 6 bases, the J end lost 7 bases, and 21 bases lay between the germline ends. CDR3 length: 16 amino acids. The germline CDR1 and CDR2 sequences are SGHTA and FQGNSA. This CDR3 reads CASSLRWTAQLEKLFF. DNA of the CDR3: TGTGCCAGCAGTTTACGTTGGACAGCCCAACTTGAAAAACTGTTTTTT.

This chain joins TRBV7-9 and TRBJ2-3, with 9 nucleotides matching TRBD2. V was clipped by 2 bases and J by 8 bases; unmatched bases: 11. Per germline, CDR1 SEHNR and CDR2 FQNEAQ (reference sequence). The CDR3 length is 16 residues. This chain's CDR3 is CASSLRAGGPQVTQYF. The CDR3 nucleotides read TGTGCCAGCAGCTTAAGGGCGGGAGGGCCTCAGGTTACGCAGTATTTT.

The chain employs TRBV5-4 and TRBJ2-1; 9 positions match TRBD2. CDR1 is SGHNT, CDR2 YYREEE, per germline (reference sequence). The CDR3 is made up of 17 amino acids. V shed 4 bases and J 5 bases; nucleotides not matched to a gene: 13. The CDR3 sequence is CASSRTLAGPTDNEQFF. DNA of the CDR3: TGTGCCAGCAGCCGAACCCTAGCGGGACCGACCGACAATGAGCAGTTCTTC.

This CDR3 reads CASSAGGQTYEQYF. The CDR3, as DNA: TGTGCCAGCAGCGCGGGGGGACAAACCTACGAGCAGTACTTC. The chain has TRBV28 and TRBJ2-7; 8 bases line up with TRBD2. CDR1 is MDHEN and CDR2 is SYDVKM in the germline V gene. CDR3 length: 14 amino acids. V lost 6 bases, J lost 2 bases, and 6 bases stayed unmatched.

The V and J genes are TRBV11-2 and TRBJ2-3; TRBD2 agrees at 13 bases. The CDR3 length is 17 residues. In germline, CDR1 is SGHAT, CDR2 FQNNGV. After removal of 4 bases from V and 6 bases from J, the junction contained 10 bases not matched to a gene. CDR3 amino acids: CASSWTSGSVDRDTQYF. DNA of the CDR3: TGTGCCAGCAGCTGGACTAGCGGGAGTGTCGATCGGGATACGCAGTATTTT.

V is TRBV24-1 and J is TRBJ2-1; 8 bases are shared with TRBD2. Germline-derived CDR1 and CDR2 are KGHDR and SFDVKD. This CDR3 region has 14 residues. With 0 bases clipped from V and 7 bases from J, the junction kept 1 base outside the gene matches. The CDR3 DNA sequence: TGTGCCACCAGTGATTTGTCGGGGGGGAATGAGCAGTTCTTC. Translation gives CATSDLSGGNEQFF.

This chain uses TRBV7-9 with TRBJ1-2; D ambiguous. CDR3 size: 13 residues. The V and J ends lost 6 bases and 4 bases respectively, with 12 bases between them. Germline V gives CDR1 SEHNR, CDR2 FQNEAQ (reference sequence). CDR3 DNA sequence: TGTGCCAGCAGACCCGCACAGAGCTATGGCTACACCTTC. Its translation: CASRPAQSYGYTF. The full variable domain, in which reference TRBV7-9 and TRBJ1-2 provide the parts outside the CDR3, is DTGVSQNPRHKITKRGQNVTFRCDPISEHNRLYWYRQTLGQGPEFLTYFQNEAQLEKSRLLSDRFSAERPKGSFSTLEIQRTEQGDSAMYLCASRPAQSYGYTFGSGTRLTVV.

V gene TRBV13 combines with J gene TRBJ2-1, with 10 bases fitting TRBD2. The CDR3 is 15 amino acids. The germline gives CDR1 PRHDT, CDR2 FYEKMQ (reference sequence). Trimming took 1 base from V and 7 from J; bases not matched to a gene: 4. CDR3 coding DNA: TGTGCCAGCAGCTTAGCGGCTAGCGGGAGAAATGAGCAGTTCTTC. Residues: CASSLAASGRNEQFF. The variable domain in full, completed from reference TRBV13 and TRBJ2-1, reads AAGVIQSPRHLIKEKRETATLKCYPIPRHDTVYWYQQGPGQDPQFLISFYEKMQSDKGSIPDRFSAQQFSDYHSELNMSSLELGDSALYFCASSLAASGRNEQFFGPGTRLTVL.

The J gene is TRBJ1-1, the V gene TRBV7-9; D is ambiguous. CDR3 length: 15 residues. CDR1 is SEHNR and CDR2 is FQNEAQ in the germline V gene (reference sequence). Trimming removed 5 bases at V and 1 base at J, with 14 bases between. CDR3: CASSRPNRGNTEAFF. The CDR3 DNA sequence: TGTGCCAGCAGCCGACCGAATAGAGGGAACACTGAAGCTTTCTTT. Full variable domain (remainder filled in from reference TRBV7-9 and TRBJ1-1): DTGVSQNPRHKITKRGQNVTFRCDPISEHNRLYWYRQTLGQGPEFLTYFQNEAQLEKSRLLSDRFSAERPKGSFSTLEIQRTEQGDSAMYLCASSRPNRGNTEAFFGQGTRLTVV.

This clone was counted between two and nine times. The rearrangement uses TRBV19 and TRBJ2-7, with 8 bases lining up with TRBD1. The germline gives CDR1 LNHDA, CDR2 SQIVND (reference sequence). V shed 4 bases, J shed 1 base, and the junction held 12 bases outside the gene matches. This CDR3 has 17 residues. CDR3 in amino acids: CASSTEGAGGPSYEQYF. Here the CDR3 DNA reads TGTGCCAGTAGTACCGAGGGCGCAGGGGGCCCTTCCTACGAGCAGTACTTC.